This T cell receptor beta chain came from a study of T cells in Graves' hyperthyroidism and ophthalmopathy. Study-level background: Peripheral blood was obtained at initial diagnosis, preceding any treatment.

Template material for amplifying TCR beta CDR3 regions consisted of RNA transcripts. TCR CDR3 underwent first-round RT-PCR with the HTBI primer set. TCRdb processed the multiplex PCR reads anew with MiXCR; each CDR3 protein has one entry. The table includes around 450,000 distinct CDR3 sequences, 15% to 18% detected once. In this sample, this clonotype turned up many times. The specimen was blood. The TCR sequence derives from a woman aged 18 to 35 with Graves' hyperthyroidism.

CDR3 in amino acids: CASSVPYRRSYNEQFF. The CDR3 DNA follows: TGTGCCAGCAGCGTACCCTATCGTAGGTCCTACAATGAGCAGTTCTTC. The chain uses TRBV7-9 and TRBJ2-1; D unclear. The V gene's germline CDR1 is SEHNR and CDR2 FQNEAQ (reference sequence). V gave up 5 bases and J gave up 1 base, with 15 bases separating them. The CDR3 has 16 amino acids.